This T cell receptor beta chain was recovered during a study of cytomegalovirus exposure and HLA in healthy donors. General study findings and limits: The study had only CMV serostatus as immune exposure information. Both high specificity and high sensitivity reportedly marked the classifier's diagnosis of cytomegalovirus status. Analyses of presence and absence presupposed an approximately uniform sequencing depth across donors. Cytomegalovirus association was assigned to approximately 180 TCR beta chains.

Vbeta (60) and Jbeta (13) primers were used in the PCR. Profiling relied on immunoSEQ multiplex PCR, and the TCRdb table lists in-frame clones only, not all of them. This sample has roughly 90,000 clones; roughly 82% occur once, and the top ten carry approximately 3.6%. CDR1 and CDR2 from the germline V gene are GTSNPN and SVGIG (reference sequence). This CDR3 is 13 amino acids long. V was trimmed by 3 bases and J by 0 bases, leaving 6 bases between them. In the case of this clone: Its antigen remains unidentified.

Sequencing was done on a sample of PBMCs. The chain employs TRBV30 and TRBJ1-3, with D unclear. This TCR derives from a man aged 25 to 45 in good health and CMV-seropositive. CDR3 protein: CAWRGSSGNTIYF. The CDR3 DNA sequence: TGTGCCTGGAGGGGCAGCTCTGGAAACACCATATATTTT.